What follows is one T cell receptor (beta chain) and its context. Method: immunoSEQ multiplex PCR; TCRdb's copy keeps in-frame clones and lacks some. The sample records approximately 390,000 clones, roughly 90% being singletons. The sample originates from a study of blood T cell repertoires in COVID-19. CDR3 length: 14 residues. Germline V lookup: CDR1 LNHNV, CDR2 YYDKDF (reference sequence). Trimming took off 0 bases at V and 0 bases at J, with 6 bases between the two ends. This chain connects TRBV15 to TRBJ2-7; D unresolved. The specimen sequenced was PBMCs or T cells enriched from blood (not recorded which). The TCR originated in a woman in her thirties or forties with acute COVID-19. CDR3: CATSRDHNSYEQYF. Here the CDR3 DNA reads TGTGCCACCAGCAGAGACCACAACTCCTACGAGCAGTACTTC.